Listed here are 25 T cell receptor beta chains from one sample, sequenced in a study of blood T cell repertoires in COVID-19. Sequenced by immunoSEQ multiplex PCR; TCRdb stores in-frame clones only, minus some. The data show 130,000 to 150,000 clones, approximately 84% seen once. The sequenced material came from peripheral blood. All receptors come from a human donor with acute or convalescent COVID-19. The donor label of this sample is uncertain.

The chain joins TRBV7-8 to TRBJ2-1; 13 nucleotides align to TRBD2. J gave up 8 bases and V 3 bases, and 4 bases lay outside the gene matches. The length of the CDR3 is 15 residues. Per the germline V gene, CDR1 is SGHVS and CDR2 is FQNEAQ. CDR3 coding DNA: TGTGCCAGCAGCTTTACTAGCGGGGGGGAGCATGAGCAGTTCTTC. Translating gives CASSFTSGGEHEQFF.

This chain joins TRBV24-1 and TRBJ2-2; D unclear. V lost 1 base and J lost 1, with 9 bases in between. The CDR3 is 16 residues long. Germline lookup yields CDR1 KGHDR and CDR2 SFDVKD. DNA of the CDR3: TGTGCCACCAGTGATTTTCCGGTCGTGAACACCGGGGAGCTGTTTTTT. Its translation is CATSDFPVVNTGELFF.

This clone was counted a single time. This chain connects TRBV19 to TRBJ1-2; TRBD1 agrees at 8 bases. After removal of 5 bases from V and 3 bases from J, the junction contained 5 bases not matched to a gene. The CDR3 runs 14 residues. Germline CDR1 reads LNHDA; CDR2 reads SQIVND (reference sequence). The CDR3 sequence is CASSLQGAYYGYTF. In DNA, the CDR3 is TGTGCCAGTAGTCTCCAGGGGGCCTACTATGGCTACACCTTC.

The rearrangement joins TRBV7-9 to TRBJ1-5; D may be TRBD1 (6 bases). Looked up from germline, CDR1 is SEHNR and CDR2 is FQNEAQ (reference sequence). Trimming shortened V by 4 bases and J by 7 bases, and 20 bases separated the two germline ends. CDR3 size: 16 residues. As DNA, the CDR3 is TGTGCCAGCAGCTCCGGTTTATGGGACACAAGGCAGCCCCAGCATTTT. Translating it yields CASSSGLWDTRQPQHF.

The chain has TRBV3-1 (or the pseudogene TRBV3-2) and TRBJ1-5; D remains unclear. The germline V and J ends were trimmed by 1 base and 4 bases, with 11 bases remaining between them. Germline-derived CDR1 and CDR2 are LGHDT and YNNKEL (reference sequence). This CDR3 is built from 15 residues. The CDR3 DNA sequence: TGTGCCAGCAGCCAAGGAACCAGAGGGAATCAGCCCCAGCATTTT. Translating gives CASSQGTRGNQPQHF.

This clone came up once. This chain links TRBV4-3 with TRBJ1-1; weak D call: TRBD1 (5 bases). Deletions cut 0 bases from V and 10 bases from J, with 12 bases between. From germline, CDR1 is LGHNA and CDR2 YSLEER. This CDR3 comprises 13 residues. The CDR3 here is CASSQDGGVGAFF. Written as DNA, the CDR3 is TGCGCCAGCAGCCAAGATGGGGGGGTCGGAGCTTTCTTT.

CDR3 protein: CASSLGTGGFSGANVLTF. In nucleotides, the CDR3 is TGTGCCAGCAGCTTGGGGACAGGGGGCTTCTCTGGGGCCAACGTCCTGACTTTC. This chain links TRBV5-6 with TRBJ2-6; 11 nucleotides line up with TRBD1. In germline, CDR1 is SGHDT, CDR2 YYEEEE. The CDR3 length is 18 residues. V dropped 0 bases and J dropped 0; count of bases not matched to a gene: 2.

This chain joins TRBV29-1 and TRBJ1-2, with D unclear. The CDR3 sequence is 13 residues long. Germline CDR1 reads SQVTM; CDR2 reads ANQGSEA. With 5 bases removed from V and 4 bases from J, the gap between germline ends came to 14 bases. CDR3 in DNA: TGCAGCGTTCCCGGACTTCATGGCTATGGCTACACCTTC. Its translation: CSVPGLHGYGYTF.

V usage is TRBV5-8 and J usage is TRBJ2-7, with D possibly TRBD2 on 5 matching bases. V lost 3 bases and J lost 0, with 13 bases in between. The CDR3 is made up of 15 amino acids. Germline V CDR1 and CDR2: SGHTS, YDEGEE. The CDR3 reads CASSWERVGSYEQYV. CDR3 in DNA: TGTGCCAGCAGCTGGGAGAGGGTGGGCTCCTACGAGCAGTACGTC.

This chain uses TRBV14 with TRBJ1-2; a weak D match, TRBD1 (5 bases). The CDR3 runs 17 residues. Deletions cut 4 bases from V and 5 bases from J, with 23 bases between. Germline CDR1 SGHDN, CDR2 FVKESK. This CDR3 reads CASSPPGTLGPLYGYTF. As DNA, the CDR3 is TGTGCCAGCAGCCCACCCGGGACTCTTGGCCCTTTATATGGCTACACCTTC.

DNA for the CDR3: TGTGCCAGCAGCAATAACGGGAGGGTCTACGAGCAGTACGTC. This gives the protein CASSNNGRVYEQYV. V gene TRBV21-1 combines with J gene TRBJ2-7; the table names TRBD2, a call not compared with the DNA. TRBV21-1 is a pseudogene segment. This CDR3 contains 14 residues.

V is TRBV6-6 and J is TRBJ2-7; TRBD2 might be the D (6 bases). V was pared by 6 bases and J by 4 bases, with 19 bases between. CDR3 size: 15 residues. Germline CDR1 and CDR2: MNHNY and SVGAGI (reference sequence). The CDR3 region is CASSLGPTSTYEQYV. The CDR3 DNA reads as TGTGCCAGCAGCCTCGGTCCGACTAGTACTTACGAGCAGTACGTC.

The CDR3: CASSFQSGANVLTF. CDR3 sequence (DNA): TGTGCCAGCAGTTTTCAGTCCGGGGCCAACGTCCTGACTTTC. This sequence joins TRBV28 and TRBJ2-6; D not certain. The CDR3 totals 14 residues. The V end was cut by 3 bases, the J end by 4 bases, with 7 bases between. From germline, CDR1 is MDHEN and CDR2 SYDVKM.

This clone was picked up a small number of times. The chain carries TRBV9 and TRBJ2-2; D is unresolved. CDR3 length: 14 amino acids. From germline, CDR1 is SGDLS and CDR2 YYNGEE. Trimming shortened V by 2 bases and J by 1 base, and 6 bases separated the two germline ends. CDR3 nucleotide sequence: TGTGCCAGCAGCGTTACAGTGAACACCGGGGAGCTGTTTTTT. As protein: CASSVTVNTGELFF.

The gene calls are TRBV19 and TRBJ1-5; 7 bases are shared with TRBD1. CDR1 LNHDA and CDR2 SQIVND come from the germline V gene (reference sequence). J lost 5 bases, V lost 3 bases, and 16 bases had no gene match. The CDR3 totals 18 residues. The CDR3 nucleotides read TGTGCCAGTAGTATTGACCGGGCTCGGTCAGGGGGAGATCAGCCCCAGCATTTT. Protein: CASSIDRARSGGDQPQHF.

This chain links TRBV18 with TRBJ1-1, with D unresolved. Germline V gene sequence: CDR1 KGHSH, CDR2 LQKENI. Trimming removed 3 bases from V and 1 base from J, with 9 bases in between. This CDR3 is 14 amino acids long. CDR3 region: CASSPGRENTEAFF. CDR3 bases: TGTGCCAGCTCACCGGGCCGTGAGAACACTGAAGCTTTCTTT.

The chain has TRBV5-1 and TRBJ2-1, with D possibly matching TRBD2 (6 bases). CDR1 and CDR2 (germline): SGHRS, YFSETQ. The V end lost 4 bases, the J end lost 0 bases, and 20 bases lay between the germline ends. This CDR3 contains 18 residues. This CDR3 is CASSPSVASESSYNEQFF. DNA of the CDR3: TGCGCCAGCAGCCCTAGTGTGGCTAGCGAGAGCTCCTACAATGAGCAGTTCTTC.

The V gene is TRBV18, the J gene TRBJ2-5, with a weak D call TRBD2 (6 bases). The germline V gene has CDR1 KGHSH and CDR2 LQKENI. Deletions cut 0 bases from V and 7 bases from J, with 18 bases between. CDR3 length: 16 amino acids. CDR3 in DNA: TGTGCCAGCTCACCACCTATCTTACAACAGGAGGGGACCCAGTACTTC. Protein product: CASSPPILQQEGTQYF.

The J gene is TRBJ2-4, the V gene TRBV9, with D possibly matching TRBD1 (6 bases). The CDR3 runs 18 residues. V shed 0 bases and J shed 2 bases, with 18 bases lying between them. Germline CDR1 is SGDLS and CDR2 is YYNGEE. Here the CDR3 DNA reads TGTGCCAGCAGCGTAGCGCTTGATACAGGGTGGACCAAAAACATTCAGTACTTC. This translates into CASSVALDTGWTKNIQYF.

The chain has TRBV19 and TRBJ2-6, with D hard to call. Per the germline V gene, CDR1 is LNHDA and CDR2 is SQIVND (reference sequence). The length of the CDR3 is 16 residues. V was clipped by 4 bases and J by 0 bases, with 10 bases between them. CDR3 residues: CASSTPTVSGANVLTF. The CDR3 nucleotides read TGTGCCAGTAGTACACCCACGGTCTCTGGGGCCAACGTCCTGACTTTC.

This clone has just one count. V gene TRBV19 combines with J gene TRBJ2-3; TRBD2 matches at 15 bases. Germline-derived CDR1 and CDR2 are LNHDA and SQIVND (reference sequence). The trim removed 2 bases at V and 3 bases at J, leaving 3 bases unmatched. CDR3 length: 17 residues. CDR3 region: CASSIIGLAGGTDTQYF. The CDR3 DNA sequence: TGTGCCAGTAGTATAATTGGACTAGCGGGGGGGACAGATACGCAGTATTTT.

The CDR3 region is CASSLRGTSEGNEQFF. The CDR3 DNA is TGTGCCAGCAGCTTAAGGGGCACTAGCGAAGGCAATGAGCAGTTCTTC. The rearrangement uses TRBV7-9 and TRBJ2-1, with 7 bases that match TRBD2. The CDR3 sequence is 16 residues long. V lost 2 bases and J lost 6; bases outside the gene matches: 10. The germline gives CDR1 SEHNR, CDR2 FQNEAQ (reference sequence).

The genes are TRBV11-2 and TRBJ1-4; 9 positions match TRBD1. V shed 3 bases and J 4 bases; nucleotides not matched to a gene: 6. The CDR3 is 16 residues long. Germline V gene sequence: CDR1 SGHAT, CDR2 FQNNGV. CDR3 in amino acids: CASSFSGQGRNEKLFF. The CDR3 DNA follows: TGTGCCAGCAGCTTTTCCGGACAGGGGCGTAATGAAAAACTGTTTTTT.

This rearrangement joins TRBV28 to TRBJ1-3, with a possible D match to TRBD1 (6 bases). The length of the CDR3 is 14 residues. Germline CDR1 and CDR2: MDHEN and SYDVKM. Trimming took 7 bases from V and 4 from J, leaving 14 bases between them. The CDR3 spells CASTKGGEGNTIYF. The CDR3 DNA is TGTGCCAGCACCAAAGGGGGGGAAGGAAACACCATATATTTT.

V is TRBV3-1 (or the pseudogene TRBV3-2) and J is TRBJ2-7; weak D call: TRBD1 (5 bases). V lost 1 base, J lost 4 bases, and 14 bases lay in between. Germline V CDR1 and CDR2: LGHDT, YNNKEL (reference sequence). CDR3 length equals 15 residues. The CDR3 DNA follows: TGTGCCAGCAGCCAAGTGTGGGCAGGGCGTTACGAGCAGTACTTC. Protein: CASSQVWAGRYEQYF.